This section outlines one T cell receptor beta chain sequence together with its context. This record belongs to a study of blood T cell repertoires in COVID-19. Study summary: Sites in the United States, Italy and Spain provided acute and convalescent COVID-19 samples. T cells, B-cell-depleted T cells, or PBMCs provided the cDNA or gDNA that served as material.

Original analysis: Amplification of reference gene primers provided the estimated nucleated cell counts. This table comes from immunoSEQ multiplex PCR, and its TCRdb copy is limited to in-frame clones, with some not included. For V, J and clone size, that table is used; D and trimming come from the DNA. There are around 150,000 clones in the sample; roughly 80% occur only once, and approximately 8% lies in the top ten. This receptor was taken from a man aged 55 to 69 with acute or convalescent COVID-19. The specimen sequenced was peripheral blood.

The CDR3 here is CASSTPETGALSNQPQHF. CDR3 nucleotides: TGTGCCAGCAGTACGCCCGAGACAGGGGCCCTCAGCAATCAGCCCCAGCATTTT. This chain uses TRBV6-2 or TRBV6-3 with TRBJ1-5; 8 bases agree with TRBD1. Germline CDR1 and CDR2: MNHEY and SVGEGT. Losses at the gene ends were 5 bases for V and 1 base for J; bases not matched to a gene: 13. The CDR3 contains 18 residues.